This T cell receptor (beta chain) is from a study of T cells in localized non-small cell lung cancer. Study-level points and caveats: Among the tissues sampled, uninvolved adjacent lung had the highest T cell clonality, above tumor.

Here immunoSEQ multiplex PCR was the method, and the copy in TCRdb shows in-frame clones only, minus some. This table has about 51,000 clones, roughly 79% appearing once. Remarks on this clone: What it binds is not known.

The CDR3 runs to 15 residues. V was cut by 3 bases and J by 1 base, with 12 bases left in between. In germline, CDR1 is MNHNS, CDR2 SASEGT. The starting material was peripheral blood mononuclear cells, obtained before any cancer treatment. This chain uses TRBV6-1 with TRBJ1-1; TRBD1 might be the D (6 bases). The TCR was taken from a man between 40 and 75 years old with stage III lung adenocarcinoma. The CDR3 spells CASSDRFRGNTEAFF. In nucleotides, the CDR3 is TGTGCCAGCAGTGATAGATTCAGGGGGAACACTGAAGCTTTCTTT.